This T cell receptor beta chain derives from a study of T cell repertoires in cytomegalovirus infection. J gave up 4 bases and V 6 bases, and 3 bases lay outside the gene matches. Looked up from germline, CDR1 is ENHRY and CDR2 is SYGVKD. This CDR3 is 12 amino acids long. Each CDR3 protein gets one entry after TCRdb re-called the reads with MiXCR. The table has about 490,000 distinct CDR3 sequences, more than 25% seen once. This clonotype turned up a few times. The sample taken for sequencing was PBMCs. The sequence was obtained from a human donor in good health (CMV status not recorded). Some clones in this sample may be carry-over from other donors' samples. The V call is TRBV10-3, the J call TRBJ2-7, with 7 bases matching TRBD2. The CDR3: CAIRTSEYEQYV. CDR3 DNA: TGTGCCATCAGAACTAGCGAATACGAGCAGTACGTC.